The 23 T cell receptor beta chains presented below share a single source sample, sequenced in a study of CD8 T cells in ankylosing spondylitis. TCRdb re-called the 5' RACE reads through MiXCR, storing one row per CDR3 protein. The sample has under 130,000 distinct CDR3 sequences; around 24% are singletons. Sequencing was done on a sample of synovial fluid, either unsorted or a sorted T cell fraction (not recorded which). These receptors were collected from a male donor with ankylosing spondylitis.

CDR3 in amino acids: CASTITGTPTDTQYF. In DNA form, the CDR3 reads TGTGCCAGTACCATCACCGGGACCCCCACAGATACGCAGTATTTT. The rearrangement uses TRBV19 and TRBJ2-3; either TRBD1 or TRBD2 may supply D (5 bases each). Deletions cut 7 bases from V and 2 bases from J, with 16 bases between. Germline CDR1 is LNHDA and CDR2 is SQIVND (reference sequence). The CDR3 is 15 amino acids.

This chain joins TRBV4-2 and TRBJ2-5; possible D gene TRBD1, 6 bases. The CDR3 runs to 16 residues. V shed 3 bases and J shed 0 bases, with 14 bases lying between them. Germline V CDR1 and CDR2: LGHNA, YNFKEQ. The CDR3 sequence is CASSHRDTLYQETQYF. The CDR3 nucleotides read TGTGCCAGCAGCCACCGGGACACACTGTACCAAGAGACCCAGTACTTC.

The J gene is TRBJ2-1, the V gene TRBV12-3 or TRBV12-4; D unresolved. V was cut by 3 bases and J by 6 bases, with 6 bases left in between. This CDR3 has 12 amino acids. CDR3 loop: CASSFRGNEQFF. In DNA form, the CDR3 reads TGTGCCAGCAGTTTCAGAGGCAATGAGCAGTTCTTC.

This clonotype was counted at least ten times. The chain recombines TRBV10-1 with TRBJ2-1; 13 nucleotides agree with TRBD2. The ends lost 5 bases at V and 1 base at J; junction bases unmatched: 8. There are 18 residues in the CDR3. Per the germline V gene, CDR1 is WNHNN and CDR2 is SYGVQD (reference sequence). The CDR3 here is CASSPGLAGEGSYNEQFF. CDR3 DNA sequence: TGCGCCAGCAGTCCCGGACTAGCGGGAGAGGGATCCTACAATGAGCAGTTCTTC.

V and J are TRBV11-3 and TRBJ1-1; tentative D call: TRBD1 (5 bases). CDR3 length: 12 amino acids. CDR1 is SGHNT and CDR2 is YENEEA in the germline V gene. CDR3: CGSGGRNTEAFF. In DNA, the CDR3 is TGTGGCTCGGGGGGGAGGAACACTGAAGCTTTCTTT. Full variable domain (remainder filled in from reference TRBV11-3 and TRBJ1-1): EAGVVQSPRYKIIEKKQPVAFWCNPISGHNTLYWYLQNLGQGPELLIRYENEEAVDDSQLPKDRFSAERLKGVDSTLKIQPAELGDSAVYLCGSGGRNTEAFFGQGTRLTVV.

This chain links TRBV18 with TRBJ2-5; no clear D gene. V gave up 3 bases and J gave up 4 bases, with 12 bases separating them. The CDR3 sequence is 14 residues long. CDR1 and CDR2 (germline): KGHSH, LQKENI. The CDR3, as DNA: TGTGCCAGCTCACCGGGCCCCGGGTCAGAGACCCAGTACTTC. It is translated as CASSPGPGSETQYF. Together with reference TRBV18 and TRBJ2-5, the CDR3 gives the full variable domain: NAGVMQNPRHLVRRRGQEARLRCSPMKGHSHVYWYRQLPEEGLKFMVYLQKENIIDESGMPKERFSAEFPKEGPSILRIQQVVRGDSAAYFCASSPGPGSETQYFGPGTRLLVL.

The gene calls are TRBV7-2 and TRBJ2-7; D gene uncertain. V was shortened by 2 bases and J by 2 bases, with 13 bases between the two germline ends. The CDR3 is 15 amino acids. Germline V lookup: CDR1 SGHTA, CDR2 FQGNSA. This CDR3 is CASSLFVGEAYEQYF. CDR3 DNA sequence: TGTGCCAGCAGCTTATTCGTCGGCGAAGCCTACGAGCAGTACTTC. The whole variable domain, filled in from reference TRBV7-2 and TRBJ2-7, reads GAGVSQSPSNKVTEKGKDVELRCDPISGHTALYWYRQSLGQGLEFLIYFQGNSAPDKSGLPSDRFSAERTGGSVSTLTIQRTQQEDSAVYLCASSLFVGEAYEQYFGPGTRLTVT.

The V and J genes are TRBV7-2 and TRBJ2-1; the match to TRBD2 covers 10 bases. Germline V lookup: CDR1 SGHTA, CDR2 FQGNSA. This CDR3 is built from 15 residues. Trimming cost V 1 base and J 8 bases; bases outside gene matches: 5. The CDR3 protein is CASSLVAGGRDEQFF. The CDR3 coding sequence is TGTGCCAGCAGCTTAGTAGCGGGAGGCCGCGATGAGCAGTTCTTC. Together with reference TRBV7-2 and TRBJ2-1, the CDR3 gives the full variable domain: GAGVSQSPSNKVTEKGKDVELRCDPISGHTALYWYRQSLGQGLEFLIYFQGNSAPDKSGLPSDRFSAERTGGSVSTLTIQRTQQEDSAVYLCASSLVAGGRDEQFFGPGTRLTVL.

This chain uses TRBV5-1 with TRBJ2-3; D ambiguous. Germline V gives CDR1 SGHRS, CDR2 YFSETQ. With 1 base removed from V and 6 bases from J, the gap between germline ends came to 3 bases. This CDR3 spans 11 amino acids. Here the CDR3 reads CASSLFDTQYF. CDR3 nucleotides: TGCGCCAGCAGCTTGTTTGATACGCAGTATTTT.

The J gene is TRBJ2-2, the V gene TRBV19, with 9 bases lining up with TRBD1. The CDR3 covers 16 residues. The germline gives CDR1 LNHDA, CDR2 SQIVND (reference sequence). The trim removed 3 bases at V and 1 base at J, leaving 3 bases unmatched. As DNA, the CDR3 is TGTGCCAGTAGTATCTCGGACAGGGGGAACACCGGGGAGCTGTTTTTT. Translating gives CASSISDRGNTGELFF.

The J gene is TRBJ2-3, the V gene TRBV20-1; 7 nucleotides agree with TRBD1. This CDR3 has 16 residues. Germline lookup yields CDR1 DFQATT and CDR2 SNEGSKA (reference sequence). J lost 1 base, V lost 6 bases, and 13 bases had no gene match. The CDR3 sequence: CSAPTFQGVGTDTQYF. Here the CDR3 DNA reads TGCAGTGCCCCGACCTTCCAGGGGGTAGGCACAGATACGCAGTATTTT.

The sample holds one count of this clonotype. CDR3 loop: CASSLFSGLSYNEQFF. The CDR3 nucleotides are TGTGCCAGCAGCTTATTTAGCGGACTCTCCTACAATGAGCAGTTCTTC. The chain has TRBV7-9 and TRBJ2-1, with D perhaps TRBD2 (6 bases). V was pared by 2 bases and J by 0 bases, with 11 bases between. Germline values: CDR1 SEHNR, CDR2 FQNEAQ (reference sequence). The length of the CDR3 is 16 residues.

The chain is built from TRBV24-1 and TRBJ2-1, with TRBD1 matching 8 bases. V was pared by 6 bases and J by 4 bases, with 10 bases of the junction left unmatched. The V gene's germline CDR1 is KGHDR and CDR2 SFDVKD. This CDR3 has 16 residues. CDR3 sequence reads: CATSKGQGKRYNEQFF. In DNA, the CDR3 is TGTGCCACCAGTAAAGGACAGGGAAAGAGGTACAATGAGCAGTTCTTC.

The chain combines TRBV12-3 or TRBV12-4 with TRBJ1-1; D call uncertain. The CDR3 consists of 18 residues. V gave up 3 bases and J gave up 1 base, with 21 bases separating them. Written as DNA, the CDR3 is TGTGCCAGCAGTTTTATCAGGTTGGGGAAGGGCCCGAACACTGAAGCTTTCTTT. It translates to CASSFIRLGKGPNTEAFF.

The chain has TRBV11-2 and TRBJ2-3; D not certain. CDR1 is SGHAT, CDR2 FQNNGV, per germline. This CDR3 has 16 residues. With 1 base removed from V and 2 bases from J, the gap between germline ends came to 13 bases. CDR3 amino acids: CASSLVAESSTDTQYF. CDR3 bases: TGTGCCAGCAGCTTAGTTGCGGAATCGTCCACAGATACGCAGTATTTT. The entire variable domain, with the rest obtained from reference TRBV11-2 and TRBJ2-3, is as follows: EAGVAQSPRYKIIEKRQSVAFWCNPISGHATLYWYQQILGQGPKLLIQFQNNGVVDDSQLPKDRFSAERLKGVDSTLKIQPAKLEDSAVYLCASSLVAESSTDTQYFGPGTRLTVL.

The V gene is TRBV18, the J gene TRBJ2-7; perhaps D is TRBD1 or TRBD2 (5 bases each). The CDR3 has 14 residues. Germline CDR1 reads KGHSH; CDR2 reads LQKENI. V lost 4 bases and J lost 5, with 15 bases in between. Written as DNA, the CDR3 is TGTGCCAGCTCACGAGGGTCAGGGCGAAACGAGCAGTACGTC. Protein: CASSRGSGRNEQYV.

The chain employs TRBV11-2 and TRBJ2-1; unclear D gene. Trimming shortened V by 1 base and J by 5 bases, and 9 bases separated the two germline ends. The germline V gene has CDR1 SGHAT and CDR2 FQNNGV. The CDR3 spans 14 residues. CDR3 sequence: CASSLAKPHNEQFF. CDR3 DNA: TGTGCCAGCAGCTTAGCTAAGCCTCACAATGAGCAGTTCTTC.

This clonotype turned up a few times. The chain employs TRBV11-2 and TRBJ2-2; 7 bases map to TRBD2. The ends lost 0 bases at V and 4 bases at J; junction bases unmatched: 5. Germline V lookup: CDR1 SGHAT, CDR2 FQNNGV. The CDR3 sequence is 16 residues long. This CDR3 is CASSLDLSGSTGELFF. As DNA, the CDR3 is TGTGCCAGCAGCTTAGATCTTAGCGGGTCCACCGGGGAGCTGTTTTTT.

This clonotype has a handful of counts. J is TRBJ2-3 and V is TRBV5-1; D is possibly TRBD1 (6 bases). This CDR3 is built from 16 residues. The ends were cut back, 0 bases at V and 1 base at J, with 12 bases in the middle. Germline V gene data show CDR1 as SGHRS and CDR2 as YFSETQ. For the CDR3, the DNA is TGCGCCAGCAGCTTGGTTTCAGGGGCCCGCACAGATACGCAGTATTTT. Translating it yields CASSLVSGARTDTQYF.

This clonotype was observed at least ten times. The rearrangement joins TRBV7-9 to TRBJ2-7, with D perhaps TRBD2 (6 bases). The germline V gene has CDR1 SEHNR and CDR2 FQNEAQ (reference sequence). V was clipped by 3 bases and J by 3 bases, with 12 bases between them. The CDR3 has 14 amino acids. CDR3 amino acids: CASSFGGEGYEQYF. CDR3 bases: TGTGCCAGCAGCTTTGGAGGGGAAGGCTACGAGCAGTACTTC.

The V and J genes are TRBV12-3 or TRBV12-4 and TRBJ2-7, with D uncertain. This CDR3 comprises 14 residues. The V end was cut by 2 bases, the J end by 0 bases, with 8 bases between. In DNA, the CDR3 is TGTGCCAGCAGTTTAAGCTGGGCCTCCTACGAGCAGTACTTC. It encodes CASSLSWASYEQYF.

The genes are TRBV30 and TRBJ1-1, with TRBD1 as a possible D gene (5 bases). The CDR3 is made up of 13 amino acids. V was shortened by 0 bases and J by 4 bases, with 9 bases between the two germline ends. Per the germline V gene, CDR1 is GTSNPN and CDR2 is SVGIG (reference sequence). CDR3 loop: CAWSVSGGTEAFF. Here the CDR3 DNA reads TGTGCCTGGAGTGTATCCGGGGGCACTGAAGCTTTCTTT.

J is TRBJ2-2 and V is TRBV12-3 or TRBV12-4; no clear D. Trimming took 5 bases from V and 4 from J, leaving 8 bases between them. The CDR3 covers 13 residues. DNA of the CDR3: TGTGCCAGCAGTCCGTGGGGCACCGGGGAGCTGTTTTTT. This sequence encodes CASSPWGTGELFF.